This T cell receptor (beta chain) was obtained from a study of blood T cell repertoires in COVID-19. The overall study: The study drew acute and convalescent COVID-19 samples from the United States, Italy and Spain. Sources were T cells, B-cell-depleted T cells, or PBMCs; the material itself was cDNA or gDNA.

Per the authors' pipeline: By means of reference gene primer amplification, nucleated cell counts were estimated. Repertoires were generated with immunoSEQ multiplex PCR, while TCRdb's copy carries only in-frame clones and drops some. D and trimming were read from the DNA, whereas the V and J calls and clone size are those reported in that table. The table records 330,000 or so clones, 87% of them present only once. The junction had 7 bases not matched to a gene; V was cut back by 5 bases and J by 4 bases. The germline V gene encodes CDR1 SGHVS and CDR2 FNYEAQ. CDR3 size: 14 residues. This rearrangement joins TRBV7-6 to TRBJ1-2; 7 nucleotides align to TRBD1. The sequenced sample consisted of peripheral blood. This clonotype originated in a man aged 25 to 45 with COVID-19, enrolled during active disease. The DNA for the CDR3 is TGTGCCAGCAGCCGGGACAGCGATATCTATGGCTACACCTTC. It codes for CASSRDSDIYGYTF.